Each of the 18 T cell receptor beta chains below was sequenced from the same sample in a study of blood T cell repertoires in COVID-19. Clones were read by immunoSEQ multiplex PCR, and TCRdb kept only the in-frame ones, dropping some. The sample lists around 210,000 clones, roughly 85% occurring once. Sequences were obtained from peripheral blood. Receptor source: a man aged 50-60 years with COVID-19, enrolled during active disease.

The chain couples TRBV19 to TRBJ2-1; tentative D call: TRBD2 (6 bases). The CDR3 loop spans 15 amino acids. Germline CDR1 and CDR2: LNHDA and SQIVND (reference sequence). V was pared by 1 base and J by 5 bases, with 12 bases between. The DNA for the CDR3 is TGTGCCAGTAGTATAGTGGGTAGCGGAGACAATGAGCAGTTCTTC. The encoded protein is CASSIVGSGDNEQFF.

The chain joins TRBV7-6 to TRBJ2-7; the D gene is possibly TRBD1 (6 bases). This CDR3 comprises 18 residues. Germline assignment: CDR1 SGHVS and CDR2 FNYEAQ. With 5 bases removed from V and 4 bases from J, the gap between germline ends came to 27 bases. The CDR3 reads CASSPGRGVRKDRYEQYF. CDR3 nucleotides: TGTGCCAGCAGCCCAGGCAGGGGCGTGAGAAAAGATAGGTACGAGCAGTACTTC.

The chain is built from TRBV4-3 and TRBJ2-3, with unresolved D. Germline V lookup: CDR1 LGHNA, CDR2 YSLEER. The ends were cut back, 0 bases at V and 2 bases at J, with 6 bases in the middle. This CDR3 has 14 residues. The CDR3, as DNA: TGCGCCAGCAGCCAAGATCCAAACACAGATACGCAGTATTTT. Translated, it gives CASSQDPNTDTQYF.

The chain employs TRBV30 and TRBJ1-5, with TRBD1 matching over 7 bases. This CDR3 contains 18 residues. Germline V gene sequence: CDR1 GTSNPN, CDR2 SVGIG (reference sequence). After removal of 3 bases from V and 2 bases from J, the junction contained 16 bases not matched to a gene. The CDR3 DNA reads TGTGCCTGGAGACCGTCCGGGACAGTAGGGCATGGCAATCAGCCCCAGCATTTT. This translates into CAWRPSGTVGHGNQPQHF.

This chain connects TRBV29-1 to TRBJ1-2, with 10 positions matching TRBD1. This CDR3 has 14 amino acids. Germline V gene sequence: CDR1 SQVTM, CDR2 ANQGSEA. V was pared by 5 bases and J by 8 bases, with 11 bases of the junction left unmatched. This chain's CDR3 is CSVLTWTGGRGYTF. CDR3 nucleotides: TGCAGCGTTCTTACCTGGACAGGGGGTCGCGGCTACACCTTC.

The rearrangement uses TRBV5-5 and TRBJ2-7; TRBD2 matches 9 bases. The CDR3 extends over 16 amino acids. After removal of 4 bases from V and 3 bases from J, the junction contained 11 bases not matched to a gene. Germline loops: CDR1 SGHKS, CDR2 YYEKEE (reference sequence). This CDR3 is CASSQGLGLARYEQYF. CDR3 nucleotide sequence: TGTGCCAGCAGCCAAGGCTTGGGACTAGCCCGCTACGAGCAGTACTTC.

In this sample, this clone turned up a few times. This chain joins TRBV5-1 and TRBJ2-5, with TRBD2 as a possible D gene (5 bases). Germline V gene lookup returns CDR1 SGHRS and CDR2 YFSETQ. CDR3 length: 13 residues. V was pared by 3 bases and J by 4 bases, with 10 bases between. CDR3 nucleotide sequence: TGCGCCAGCAGCTCGGGATATATAGAGACCCAGTACTTC. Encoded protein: CASSSGYIETQYF.

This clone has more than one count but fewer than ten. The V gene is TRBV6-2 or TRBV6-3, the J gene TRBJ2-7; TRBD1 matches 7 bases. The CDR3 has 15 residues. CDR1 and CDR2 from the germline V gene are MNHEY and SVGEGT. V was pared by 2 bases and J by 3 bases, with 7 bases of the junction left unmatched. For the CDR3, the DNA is TGTGCCAGCAGTTACCTGGGGGACAGTCTCTACGAGCAGTACTTC. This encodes CASSYLGDSLYEQYF.

The CDR3 loop reads CATSRDSQGAYNEQFF. The CDR3 region has the DNA TGTGCCACCAGCAGAGATTCGCAGGGGGCTTACAATGAGCAGTTCTTC. J is TRBJ2-1 and V is TRBV15; 8 nucleotides match TRBD1. This CDR3 comprises 16 residues. Unmatched junction bases numbered 5, after V lost 0 bases and J lost 4 bases. Germline V gene data show CDR1 as LNHNV and CDR2 as YYDKDF (reference sequence).

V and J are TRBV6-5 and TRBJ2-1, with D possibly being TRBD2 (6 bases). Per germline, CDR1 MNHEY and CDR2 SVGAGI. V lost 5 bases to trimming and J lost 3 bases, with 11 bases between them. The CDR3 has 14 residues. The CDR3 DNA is TGTGCCAGCAGTCCCCGCGGGGACTACAATGAGCAGTTCTTC. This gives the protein CASSPRGDYNEQFF.

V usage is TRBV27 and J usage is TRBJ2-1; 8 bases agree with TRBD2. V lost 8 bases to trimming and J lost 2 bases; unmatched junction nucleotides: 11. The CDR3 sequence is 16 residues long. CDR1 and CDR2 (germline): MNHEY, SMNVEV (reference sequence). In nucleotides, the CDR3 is TGTGCCAGCGGCTCCGGGAGGGGGGCCACCTACAATGAGCAGTTCTTC. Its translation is CASGSGRGATYNEQFF.

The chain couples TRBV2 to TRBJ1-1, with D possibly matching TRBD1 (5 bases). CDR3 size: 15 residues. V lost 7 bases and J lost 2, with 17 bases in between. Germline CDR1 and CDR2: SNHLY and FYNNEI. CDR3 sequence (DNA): TGTGCCAGCATGAGTCAGGGATTAATAAACACTGAAGCTTTCTTT. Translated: CASMSQGLINTEAFF.

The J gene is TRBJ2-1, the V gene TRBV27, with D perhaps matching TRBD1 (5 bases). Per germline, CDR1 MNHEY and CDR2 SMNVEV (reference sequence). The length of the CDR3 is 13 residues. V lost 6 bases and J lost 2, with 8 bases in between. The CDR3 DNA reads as TGTGCCAGCAGCCGGACACCCTACAATGAGCAGTTCTTC. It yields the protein CASSRTPYNEQFF.

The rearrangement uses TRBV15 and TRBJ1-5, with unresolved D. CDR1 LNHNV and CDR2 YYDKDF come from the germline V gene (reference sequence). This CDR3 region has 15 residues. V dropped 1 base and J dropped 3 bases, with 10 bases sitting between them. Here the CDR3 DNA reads TGTGCCACCAGCAGAGGAGGCGGGAACAATCAGCCCCAGCATTTT. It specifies CATSRGGGNNQPQHF.

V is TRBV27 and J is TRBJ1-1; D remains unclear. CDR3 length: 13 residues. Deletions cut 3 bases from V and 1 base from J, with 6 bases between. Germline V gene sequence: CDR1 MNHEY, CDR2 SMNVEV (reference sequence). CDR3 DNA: TGTGCCAGCAGTTTGGCAGGGAACACTGAAGCTTTCTTT. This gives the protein CASSLAGNTEAFF.

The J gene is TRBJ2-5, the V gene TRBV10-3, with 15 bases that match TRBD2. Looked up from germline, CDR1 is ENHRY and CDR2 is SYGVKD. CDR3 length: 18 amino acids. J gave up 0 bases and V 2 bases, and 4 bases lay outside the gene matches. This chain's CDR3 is CAISEAGLAGGHQETQYF. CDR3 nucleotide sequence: TGTGCCATCAGTGAGGCGGGACTAGCGGGGGGCCACCAAGAGACCCAGTACTTC.

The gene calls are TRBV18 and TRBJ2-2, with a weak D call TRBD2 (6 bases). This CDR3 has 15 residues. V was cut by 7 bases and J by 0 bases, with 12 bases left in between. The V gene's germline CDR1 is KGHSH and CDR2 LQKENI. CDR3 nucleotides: TGTGCCAGCTTGCGAGGGACTGCGAACACCGGGGAGCTGTTTTTT. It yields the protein CASLRGTANTGELFF.

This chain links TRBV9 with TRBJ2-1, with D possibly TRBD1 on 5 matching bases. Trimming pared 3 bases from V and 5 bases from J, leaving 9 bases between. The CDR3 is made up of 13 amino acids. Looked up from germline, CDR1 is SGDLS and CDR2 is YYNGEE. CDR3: CASSGRVNNEQFF. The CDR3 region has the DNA TGTGCCAGCAGCGGCAGGGTAAACAATGAGCAGTTCTTC.